This entry lists 17 T cell receptor beta chains sequenced from one sample in a study of T cells after yellow fever vaccination. TCRdb called the 5' RACE reads again in MiXCR, with one record for every CDR3 protein. The data show hundreds of thousands of distinct CDR3 sequences, roughly 22% seen once. The starting material was PBMCs, obtained roughly 20 days after the first yellow fever vaccination. Receptors originate from a man aged 18-30 years who received the YFV17D yellow fever vaccine.

This clonotype appeared a few times. The chain couples TRBV20-1 to TRBJ2-3, with D unclear. Trimming left V 5 bases short and J 2 bases short, with 17 bases between. CDR3 length: 15 amino acids. From germline, CDR1 is DFQATT and CDR2 SNEGSKA (reference sequence). Here the CDR3 reads CSASPSAGFTDTQYF. CDR3 nucleotide sequence: TGCAGTGCTTCCCCGTCGGCAGGCTTCACAGATACGCAGTATTTT.

The rearrangement uses TRBV19 and TRBJ1-5, with 9 bases lining up with TRBD1. CDR3 length: 13 residues. Germline lookup yields CDR1 LNHDA and CDR2 SQIVND (reference sequence). With 10 bases clipped from V and 7 bases from J, the junction kept 8 bases outside the gene matches. Here the CDR3 reads CATGGQGGQPQHF. The CDR3 DNA sequence: TGTGCCACCGGGGGACAGGGTGGACAGCCCCAGCATTTT.

The chain combines TRBV18 with TRBJ1-6, with D tentatively TRBD1 (5 bases). This CDR3 comprises 13 residues. CDR1 KGHSH and CDR2 LQKENI come from the germline V gene. V lost 5 bases and J 9 bases, leaving 11 bases between the germline ends. The CDR3 protein is CASSSTASSPLHF. DNA for the CDR3: TGTGCCAGCTCATCGACAGCCTCTTCACCCCTCCACTTT.

This clonotype was seen only a few times. Here the CDR3 DNA reads TGTGCCAGCAGATCACCAGGGGGCGCTGGGGCCAACGTCCTGACTTTC. Its translation is CASRSPGGAGANVLTF. This chain uses TRBV12-3 or TRBV12-4 with TRBJ2-6, with 8 bases aligning to TRBD1. The CDR3 runs to 16 residues. V trimming: 6 bases; J trimming: 2 bases; junction bases outside the gene matches: 6.

The table lists this clonotype with a few counts. The chain employs TRBV5-1 and TRBJ1-1; 7 positions agree with TRBD1. The germline V gene encodes CDR1 SGHRS and CDR2 YFSETQ. The V gene end was trimmed by 0 bases and the J gene end by 1 base; junction bases not matched to a gene: 6. The CDR3 loop spans 16 amino acids. CDR3 DNA sequence: TGCGCCAGCAGCTTGGCTAGAACAGGGGCGAACACTGAAGCTTTCTTT. Its protein product is CASSLARTGANTEAFF.

The chain recombines TRBV29-1 with TRBJ2-1; tentatively, D is TRBD2 (5 bases). With 7 bases removed from V and 4 bases from J, the gap between germline ends came to 14 bases. Germline loops: CDR1 SQVTM, CDR2 ANQGSEA. This CDR3 contains 13 residues. DNA for the CDR3: TGCAGCGGGAGGACTTCTTTATACAATGAGCAGTTCTTC. Amino acid sequence: CSGRTSLYNEQFF.

This CDR3 reads CSARVLAGNEQFF. In DNA, the CDR3 is TGCAGTGCTAGAGTCCTAGCGGGGAATGAGCAGTTCTTC. The chain combines TRBV20-1 with TRBJ2-1; 9 bases fit TRBD2. V was clipped by 1 base and J by 7 bases; unmatched bases: 2. Germline CDR1 DFQATT, CDR2 SNEGSKA (reference sequence). The CDR3 has 13 residues.

The rearrangement joins TRBV6-2 or TRBV6-3 to TRBJ2-5, with 9 positions matching TRBD2. The V gene end was trimmed by 5 bases and the J gene end by 3 bases; junction bases not matched to a gene: 7. This CDR3 spans 15 amino acids. Germline-derived CDR1 and CDR2 are MNHEY and SVGEGT. The CDR3 nucleotides read TGTGCCAGCAGTGGGGGACTAGCTTCGAAAGAGACCCAGTACTTC. It is translated as CASSGGLASKETQYF.

The chain combines TRBV27 with TRBJ1-1; D is unresolved. This CDR3 has 12 amino acids. Germline assignment: CDR1 MNHEY and CDR2 SMNVEV (reference sequence). Trimming left V 8 bases short and J 1 base short, with 8 bases between. The CDR3 sequence: CASYSKNTEAFF. For the CDR3, the DNA is TGTGCCAGCTACTCTAAGAACACTGAAGCTTTCTTT.

The rearrangement links TRBV12-3 or TRBV12-4 to TRBJ2-3, with 9 bases matching TRBD2. The junction had 9 bases not matched to a gene; V was cut back by 10 bases and J by 4 bases. The CDR3 consists of 14 residues. The CDR3 DNA reads TGTGCCACCACTTGGGGACTAGCCCCAGATACGCAGTATTTT. It specifies CATTWGLAPDTQYF.

This clonotype was counted between two and nine times. The V and J genes are TRBV5-1 and TRBJ1-5; 9 bases align to TRBD1. CDR1 is SGHRS and CDR2 is YFSETQ in the germline V gene. The CDR3 is 15 residues long. V trimming: 3 bases; J trimming: 5 bases; junction bases outside the gene matches: 6. This chain's CDR3 is CASSWGTGLDQPQHF. Written as DNA, the CDR3 is TGCGCCAGCAGCTGGGGGACAGGGTTAGATCAGCCCCAGCATTTT.

This clonotype occurred a few times. This chain connects TRBV11-2 to TRBJ2-3, with TRBD2 matching 12 bases. V lost 7 bases, J lost 1 base, and 9 bases stayed unmatched. This CDR3 has 17 amino acids. The germline CDR1 and CDR2 sequences are SGHAT and FQNNGV. DNA for the CDR3: TGTGCCAGCACCACACTAGCGGGGGGCCCCGGCACAGATACGCAGTATTTT. This gives the protein CASTTLAGGPGTDTQYF. Full variable domain (rest looked up from reference TRBV11-2 and TRBJ2-3): EAGVAQSPRYKIIEKRQSVAFWCNPISGHATLYWYQQILGQGPKLLIQFQNNGVVDDSQLPKDRFSAERLKGVDSTLKIQPAKLEDSAVYLCASTTLAGGPGTDTQYFGPGTRLTVL.

The J gene is TRBJ2-7, the V gene TRBV2; TRBD2 matches at 7 bases. Germline lookup yields CDR1 SNHLY and CDR2 FYNNEI. Trimming took 5 bases from V and 5 from J; bases not matched to a gene: 12. CDR3 size: 15 residues. The CDR3 nucleotides read TGTGCCAGCAGTAAACCGGACCGGGGGGTCGACGAGCAGTACGTC. Its protein product is CASSKPDRGVDEQYV.

This clonotype showed up just a few times. The J gene is TRBJ1-5, the V gene TRBV20-1, with D unresolved. CDR1 is DFQATT, CDR2 SNEGSKA, per germline (reference sequence). This CDR3 is 12 amino acids long. V lost 3 bases and J lost 3, with 6 bases in between. The CDR3 DNA reads as TGCAGTGCTAGCCTGAACAATCAGCCCCAGCATTTT. This sequence encodes CSASLNNQPQHF.

This clonotype was seen ten or more times. The CDR3: CASSAGGVNTEAFF. CDR3 sequence (DNA): TGTGCCAGCAGTGCGGGAGGGGTGAACACTGAAGCTTTCTTT. V is TRBV6-4 and J is TRBJ1-1; possibly TRBD1 for D (5 bases). The CDR3 runs to 14 residues. The V and J ends lost 4 bases and 0 bases respectively, with 9 bases between them. Germline loops: CDR1 MRHNA, CDR2 SNTAGT.

A few counts support this clonotype. The chain uses TRBV7-9 and TRBJ2-1; D is ambiguous. The CDR3 spans 14 residues. Trimming took off 5 bases at V and 4 bases at J, with 12 bases between the two ends. CDR1 and CDR2 from the germline V gene are SEHNR and FQNEAQ (reference sequence). CDR3 amino acids: CASSKTVSYNEQFF. CDR3 nucleotides: TGTGCCAGCAGCAAAACAGTCTCTTACAATGAGCAGTTCTTC. Based on the CDR3 plus reference TRBV7-9 and TRBJ2-1, the full variable domain is DTGVSQNPRHKITKRGQNVTFRCDPISEHNRLYWYRQTLGQGPEFLTYFQNEAQLEKSRLLSDRFSAERPKGSFSTLEIQRTEQGDSAMYLCASSKTVSYNEQFFGPGTRLTVL.

This chain uses TRBV25-1 with TRBJ2-5; no definite D call. Germline values: CDR1 MGHDK, CDR2 SYGVNS. The CDR3 spans 14 residues. Trimming cost V 4 bases and J 0 bases, with 9 bases left between them. The CDR3 nucleotides are TGTGCCAGCAGTGCACATGGGGACCAAGAGACCCAGTACTTC. Translation gives CASSAHGDQETQYF.